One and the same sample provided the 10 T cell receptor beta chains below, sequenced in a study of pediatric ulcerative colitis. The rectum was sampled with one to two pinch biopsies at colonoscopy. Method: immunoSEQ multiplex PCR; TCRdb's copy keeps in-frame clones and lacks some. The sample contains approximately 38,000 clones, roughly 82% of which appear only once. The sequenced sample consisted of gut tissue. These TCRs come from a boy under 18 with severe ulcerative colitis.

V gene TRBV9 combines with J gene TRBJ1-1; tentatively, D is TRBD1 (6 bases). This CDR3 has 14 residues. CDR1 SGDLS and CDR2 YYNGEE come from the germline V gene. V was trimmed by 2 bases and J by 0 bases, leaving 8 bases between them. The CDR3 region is CASSVGQMNTEAFF. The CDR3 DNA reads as TGTGCCAGCAGCGTCGGACAGATGAACACTGAAGCTTTCTTT.

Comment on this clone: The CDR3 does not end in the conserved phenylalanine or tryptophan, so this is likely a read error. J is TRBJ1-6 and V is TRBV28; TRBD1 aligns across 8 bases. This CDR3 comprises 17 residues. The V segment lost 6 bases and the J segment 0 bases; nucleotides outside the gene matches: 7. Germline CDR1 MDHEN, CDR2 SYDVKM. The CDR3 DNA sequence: TGTGCCAGCAGGGGTGCAGGGGGCGCCTCCTATAATTCACCCCTCCACCTT. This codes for CASRGAGGASYNSPLHL.

Written as DNA, the CDR3 is TGTGCCAGCAGTGAAATGGGCCTAGTGGGGGGTATATACTCTGGGGCCAACGTCCTGACTTTC. It specifies CASSEMGLVGGIYSGANVLTF. The V gene is TRBV6-1, the J gene TRBJ2-6; a possible D gene is TRBD2 (6 bases). Germline V lookup: CDR1 MNHNS, CDR2 SASEGT. V was cut by 2 bases and J by 0 bases, with 23 bases left in between. The CDR3 loop spans 21 amino acids.

In DNA, the CDR3 is TGTGCCAGCAGCTTCGCGGTGAACACTGAAGCTTTCTTT. Translation: CASSFAVNTEAFF. The V and J genes are TRBV7-2 and TRBJ1-1; D is unclear. The CDR3 loop spans 13 amino acids. Deletions cut 3 bases from V and 0 bases from J, with 5 bases between. Germline V gene lookup returns CDR1 SGHTA and CDR2 FQGNSA.

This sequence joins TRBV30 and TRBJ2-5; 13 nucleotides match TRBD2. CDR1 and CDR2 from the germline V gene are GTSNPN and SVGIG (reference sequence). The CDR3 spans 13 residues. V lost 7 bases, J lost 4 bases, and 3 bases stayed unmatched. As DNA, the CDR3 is TGTGCCTCGGGACTAGCGGGGTCAGAGACCCAGTACTTC. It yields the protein CASGLAGSETQYF.

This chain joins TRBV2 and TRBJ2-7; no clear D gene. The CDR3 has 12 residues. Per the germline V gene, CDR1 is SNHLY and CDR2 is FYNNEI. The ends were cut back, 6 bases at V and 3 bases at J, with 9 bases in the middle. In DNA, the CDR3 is TGTGCCAGCAGAAGGGTTAACTACGAGCAGTACTTC. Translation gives CASRRVNYEQYF.

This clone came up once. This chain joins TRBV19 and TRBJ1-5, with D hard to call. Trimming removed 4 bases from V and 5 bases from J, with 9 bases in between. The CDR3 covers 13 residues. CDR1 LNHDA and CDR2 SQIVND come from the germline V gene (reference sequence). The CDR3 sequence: CASSKARDQPQHF. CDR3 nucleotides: TGTGCCAGTAGTAAGGCTCGCGATCAGCCCCAGCATTTT.

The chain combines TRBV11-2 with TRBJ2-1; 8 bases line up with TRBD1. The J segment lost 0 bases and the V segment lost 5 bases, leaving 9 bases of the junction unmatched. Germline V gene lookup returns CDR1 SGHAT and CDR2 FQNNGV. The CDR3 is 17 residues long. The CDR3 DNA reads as TGTGCCAGCAGCCGGGACAGGTCCGCCCGCTCCTACAATGAGCAGTTCTTC. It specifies CASSRDRSARSYNEQFF.

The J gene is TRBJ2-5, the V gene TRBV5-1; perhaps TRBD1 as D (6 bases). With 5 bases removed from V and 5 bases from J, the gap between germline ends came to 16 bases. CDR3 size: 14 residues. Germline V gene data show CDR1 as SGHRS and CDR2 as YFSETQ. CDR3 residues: CASRDGGGFETQYF. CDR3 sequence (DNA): TGCGCCAGCAGGGACGGTGGGGGCTTTGAGACCCAGTACTTC.

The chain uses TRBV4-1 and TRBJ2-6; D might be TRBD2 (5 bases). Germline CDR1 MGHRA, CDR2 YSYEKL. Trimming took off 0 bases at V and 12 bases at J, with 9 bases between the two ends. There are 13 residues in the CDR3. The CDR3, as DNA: TGCGCCAGCAGCCAAGAGAGGGATTCCGTCCTGACTTTC. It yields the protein CASSQERDSVLTF.